This T cell receptor beta chain is from a study of blood T cell repertoires in COVID-19 (dated by TCRdb to about 2020). A note on the overall study: The collaborator samples originated in the United States, Italy and Spain and spanned the acute and convalescent phases of COVID-19. Where available, HLA class I and class II types were taken from metadata supplied by the sample provider and were not determined by assay-based typing. The sample metadata nearly always contained a de-identified subject ID, COVID-19 status, age in years and sex. The prospective study material was composed of cDNA or gDNA derived from T cells, B-cell-depleted T cells, or PBMCs. Deeply sampled blood TCRbeta repertoires from subjects exposed to, actively infected with, or recovered from COVID-19 were included in the dataset. The repertoires were released in a freely available public database intended as a resource for research on the immune response to SARS-CoV-2. Samples came from the ongoing ImmuneRACE study (first 160 participants) plus 1,254 subjects from 6 global collaborators.

Each collaborating institution followed its own protocols to collect whole blood in K2EDTA tubes. For TCRbeta analysis, collaborator samples were shipped as frozen whole blood, as isolated PBMCs, or as DNA extracted from either sample type. TCRbeta CDR3 regions were amplified from genomic DNA using the immunoSEQ Assay, a bias-controlled multiplex PCR. As for the original processing: The number of nucleated cells in each sample was estimated from the amplification of reference gene primers within the assay. Sequence reads were collapsed and filtered to measure the absolute abundance of every unique TCRbeta CDR3 rearrangement. For each sample, productive Simpson clonality was calculated as the square root of Simpson's diversity index across productive rearrangements. The clones in this table, taken by TCRdb from immuneACCESS, are in-frame only. Not every clone is retained; where verified, under half of the shortfall comes from an unresolved V gene, and the cause of the rest is unknown. Clone size and V and J calls were adopted from that table, with D and trimming inferred from the DNA. The table for this sample lists about 74,000 clones; roughly four fifths of them were counted only once. About an eighth of the sample is held by the ten biggest clonotypes.

For CDR1 and CDR2, the germline V gene lists MNHEY and SVGAGI. V loses 4 bases, J loses 5 bases, and the germline ends lie 14 bases apart. The CDR3 measures 14 amino acids from cysteine to phenylalanine. Only the CDR3 DNA is retained, 42 bases long and in frame from the first base. In regard to this clone: The antigen it recognizes is unknown. Per-base quality was not reported, and no clone a single base away is much larger than it.

The paper as a whole reports these results and caveats: The amount of clinical and demographic metadata varied by source and participant and was provided uncurated.

Recombination connected TRBV6-5 to TRBJ1-2, with TRBD1 perhaps the D gene, on 6 matching bases. The sequenced sample was peripheral blood. The sequence was obtained from a human donor in a cohort sampled during active COVID-19. The CDR3 reads CASSFDRFPYGYTF. The DNA sequence is TGTGCCAGCAGTTTCGACAGGTTTCCTTATGGCTACACCTTC.